The clone carrying this T cell receptor beta chain was detected a few times. Its antigen remains unknown. V trimming: 5 bases; J trimming: 7 bases; junction bases outside the gene matches: 7. The CDR3 length is 16 residues. CDR1 and CDR2 (germline): MDHEN, SYDVKM. A second PCR, run for about 7 to 12 cycles, used a sample-barcoded 5' primer plus a J-beta primer mix. Carrying 12 random nucleotides, a template-switch adaptor labeled each individual cDNA molecule. From the 5' RACE reads, TCRdb called clonotypes with MiXCR, one entry per CDR3 protein. The sample records around 900,000 distinct CDR3 sequences, roughly 50% being singletons. This record comes from a study of blood T cells in healthy people across ages. Notes on the study in general: Donor CMV infection status was unknown, possibly confounding age-related changes in expanded clonotypes. Considered underestimates were the diversity estimates obtained from one million T cells.

The genes are TRBV28 and TRBJ2-1; 14 positions agree with TRBD2. Sequencing used blood. The origin of this receptor is a woman aged 60-75 years in good health. For the CDR3, the DNA is TGTGCCAGCAGTCCGGGACTAGCGGGAGCTCGAAATGAGCAGTTCTTC. Its protein product is CASSPGLAGARNEQFF.